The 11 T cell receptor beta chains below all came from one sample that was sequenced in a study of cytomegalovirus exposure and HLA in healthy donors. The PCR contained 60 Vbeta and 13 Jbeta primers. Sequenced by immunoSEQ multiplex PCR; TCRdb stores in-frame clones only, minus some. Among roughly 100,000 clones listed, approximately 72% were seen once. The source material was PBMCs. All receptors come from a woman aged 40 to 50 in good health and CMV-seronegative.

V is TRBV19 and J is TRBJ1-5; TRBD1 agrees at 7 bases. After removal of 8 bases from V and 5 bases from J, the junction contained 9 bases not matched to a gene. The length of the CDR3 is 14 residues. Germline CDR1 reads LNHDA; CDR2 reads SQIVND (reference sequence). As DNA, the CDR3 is TGTGCCAGTGGTACCGGACAGGTTTATCAGCCCCAGCATTTT. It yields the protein CASGTGQVYQPQHF.

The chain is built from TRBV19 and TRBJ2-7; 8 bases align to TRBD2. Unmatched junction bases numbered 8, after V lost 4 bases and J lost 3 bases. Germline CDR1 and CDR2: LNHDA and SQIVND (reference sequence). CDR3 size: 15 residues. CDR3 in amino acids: CASSKKSGSYYEQYF. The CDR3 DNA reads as TGTGCCAGTAGTAAAAAAAGCGGGAGCTACTACGAGCAGTACTTC.

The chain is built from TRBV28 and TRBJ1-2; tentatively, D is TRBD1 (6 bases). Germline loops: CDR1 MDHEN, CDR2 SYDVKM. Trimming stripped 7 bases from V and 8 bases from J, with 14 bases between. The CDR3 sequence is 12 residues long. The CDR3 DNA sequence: TGTGCCAGCACTCCTAACAGGGAGGGCTACACCTTC. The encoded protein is CASTPNREGYTF.

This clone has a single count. The CDR3 DNA sequence: TGTGCCAGCACTGAGCGGGAGGGTCTCTACAATGAGCAGTTCTTC. It encodes CASTEREGLYNEQFF. The chain carries TRBV21-1 and TRBJ2-1; the D call TRBD2 from the table was never checked on the DNA. TRBV21-1 is a pseudogene. The CDR3 totals 15 residues.

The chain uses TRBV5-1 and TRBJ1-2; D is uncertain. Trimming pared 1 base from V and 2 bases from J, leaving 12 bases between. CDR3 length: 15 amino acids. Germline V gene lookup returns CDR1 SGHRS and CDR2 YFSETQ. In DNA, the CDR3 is TGCGCCAGCAGCTTGTTGGCATCATCGAACTATGGCTACACCTTC. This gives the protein CASSLLASSNYGYTF.

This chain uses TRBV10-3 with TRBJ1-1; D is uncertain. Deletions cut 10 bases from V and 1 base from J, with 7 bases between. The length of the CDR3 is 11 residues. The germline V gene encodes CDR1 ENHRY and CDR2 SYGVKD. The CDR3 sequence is CATTENTEAFF. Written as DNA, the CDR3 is TGTGCCACCACAGAGAACACTGAAGCTTTCTTT.

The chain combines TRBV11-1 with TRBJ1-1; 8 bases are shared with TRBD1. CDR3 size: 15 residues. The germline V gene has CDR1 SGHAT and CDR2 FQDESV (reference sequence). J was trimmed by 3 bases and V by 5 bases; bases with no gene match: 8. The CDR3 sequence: CASSRRDRRDTEAFF. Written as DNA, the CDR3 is TGTGCCAGCAGCCGCAGGGACAGGCGGGACACTGAAGCTTTCTTT.

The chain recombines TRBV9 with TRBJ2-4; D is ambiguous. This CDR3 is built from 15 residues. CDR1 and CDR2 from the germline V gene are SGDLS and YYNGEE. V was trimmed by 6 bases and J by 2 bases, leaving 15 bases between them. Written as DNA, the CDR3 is TGTGCCAGCAATTCTCTAACTTTTACCAAAAACATTCAGTACTTC. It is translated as CASNSLTFTKNIQYF.

CDR3 sequence: CASSLNRDRNQPQHF. CDR3 nucleotides: TGTGCCAGCAGCTTGAACCGGGACAGAAATCAGCCCCAGCATTTT. This chain links TRBV7-2 with TRBJ1-5; 7 bases line up with TRBD1. CDR1 and CDR2 from the germline V gene are SGHTA and FQGNSA. Trimming cost V 3 bases and J 4 bases; bases outside gene matches: 6. CDR3 length equals 15 residues.

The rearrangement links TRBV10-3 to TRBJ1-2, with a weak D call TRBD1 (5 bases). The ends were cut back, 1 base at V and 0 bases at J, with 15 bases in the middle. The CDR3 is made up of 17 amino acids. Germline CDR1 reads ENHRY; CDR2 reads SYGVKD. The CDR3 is CAISELKDSPANYGYTF. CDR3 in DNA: TGTGCCATCAGTGAGTTAAAAGACAGCCCAGCTAACTATGGCTACACCTTC.

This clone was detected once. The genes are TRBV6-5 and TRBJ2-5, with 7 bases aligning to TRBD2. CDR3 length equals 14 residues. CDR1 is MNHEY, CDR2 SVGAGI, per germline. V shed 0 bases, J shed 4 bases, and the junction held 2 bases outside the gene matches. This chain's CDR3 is CASSYSSGLETQYF. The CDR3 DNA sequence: TGTGCCAGCAGTTACTCTAGCGGGCTAGAGACCCAGTACTTC.